A selection of T cell receptor beta chains follows, all from one sample in a study of low-dose radiotherapy and immunotherapy resistance in tumors. TCRdb ran MiXCR on the reads and lists one entry per CDR3 protein. The table includes roughly 60,000 distinct CDR3 sequences, around 27% detected once. The sample here was PBMCs, taken before treatment. All receptors derive from a male donor with prostate cancer. Both conserved end residues are part of each CDR3. A D gene is named only where the DNA matches it firmly. The size of a clone is reported for some rows only, either as once, few or many, or as a class for expanded clones.

v_gene	d_gene	j_gene	abundance	CDR3aa	CDR3nt
TRBV28	.	TRBJ1-5	many	CASSFTDSLANQPQHF	TGTGCCAGCAGTTTTACGGACTCACTGGCCAATCAGCCCCAGCATTTT
TRBV2	.	TRBJ2-1	many	CASSLDSGNEQFF	TGTGCCAGCAGTCTGGACAGCGGTAATGAGCAGTTCTTC
TRBV20-1	.	TRBJ2-7	many	CSARDPARTSYEQYF	TGCAGTGCTAGAGATCCCGCCAGGACCTCCTACGAGCAGTACTTC
TRBV5-6	TRBD2	TRBJ2-1	medium-sized	CASSLPGGVGNEQFF	TGTGCCAGCAGCTTGCCCGGGGGGGTGGGAAATGAGCAGTTCTTC
TRBV29-1	.	TRBJ2-1	.	CSAIRSTEQFF	TGCAGCGCAATCAGGTCAACTGAGCAGTTCTTC
TRBV6-2/TRBV6-3	.	TRBJ2-5	many	CASSSDSLQETQYF	TGTGCCAGCAGCTCGGACAGTTTACAAGAGACCCAGTACTTC
TRBV29-1	.	TRBJ1-1	.	CSVAPGTEAFF	TGCAGCGTTGCGCCGGGCACTGAAGCTTTCTTT
TRBV30	.	TRBJ1-4	.	CAWSVLGVSGEKLFF	TGTGCCTGGAGTGTATTGGGCGTTAGTGGTGAAAAACTGTTTTTT
TRBV5-1	.	TRBJ2-7	many	CASSLVSATRSSYEQYF	TGCGCCAGCAGCTTAGTATCCGCTACCAGGAGCTCCTACGAGCAGTACTTC
TRBV20-1	TRBD2	TRBJ2-3	.	CSASSGGASDTQYF	TGCAGTGCTAGTAGCGGGGGGGCGTCAGATACGCAGTATTTT